This record concerns one TCR beta chain sequence. Its antigen remains unidentified. This sample stems from a study of cytomegalovirus exposure and HLA in healthy donors. About the research overall: The roughly 120 validation repertoires, a later analysis reported, used the same platform as the 666 first-cohort repertoires.

This CDR3 has 16 residues. Per germline, CDR1 SGHDT and CDR2 YYEEEE. V shed 6 bases, J shed 3 bases, and the junction held 10 bases outside the gene matches. Generated by immunoSEQ multiplex PCR, the TCRdb table keeps only in-frame clones and is missing some. In the table there are 150,000 to 200,000 clones, roughly 83% of which are singletons. Study-level points and caveats: First-cohort TCR clusters tended to co-occur in the roughly 120 validation repertoires, a later analysis found.

Sequencing was done on a sample of PBMCs. The receptor's source is a man aged 25-45 years in good health and CMV-seropositive. This chain uses TRBV5-6 with TRBJ2-3; 10 bases align to TRBD2. CDR3 loop: CASNLVSGRRTDTQYF. CDR3 coding DNA: TGTGCCAGCAACCTAGTTAGCGGGAGGAGAACAGATACGCAGTATTTT. Combining the CDR3 with reference TRBV5-6 and TRBJ2-3 gives the whole variable domain DAGVTQSPTHLIKTRGQQVTLRCSPKSGHDTVSWYQQALGQGPQFIFQYYEEEERQRGNFPDRFSGHQFPNYSSELNVNALLLGDSALYLCASNLVSGRRTDTQYFGPGTRLTVL.